The rows below give T cell receptor beta chains drawn from one sample of a study of blood T cells in healthy people across ages. Using its own MiXCR run on the 5' RACE reads, TCRdb lists one record per CDR3 protein. The profile shows about 570,000 distinct CDR3 sequences, 27% of them singletons. Sequencing was done on a sample of blood. The receptors were gathered from a woman aged 70-85 years in good health. Both conserved end residues are part of each CDR3. A D gene is named only where the DNA matches it firmly. Clone size, where shown, is once, few, many, or a class for clones that have expanded.

size	V	J	D	length	CDR3	DNA
many	TRBV12-3/TRBV12-4	TRBJ1-2	TRBD1	15	CASSYQTGRGDGYTF	TGTGCCAGCAGTTACCAGACAGGGCGGGGGGATGGCTACACCTTC
-	TRBV24-1	TRBJ2-5	TRBD2	15	CATSDSLAGAETQYF	TGTGCCACCAGTGATTCACTAGCGGGAGCAGAGACCCAGTACTTC
few	TRBV6-6	TRBJ2-2	-	13	CACSLDRTGELFF	TGTGCCTGCAGTTTAGATAGGACCGGGGAGCTGTTTTTT
once	TRBV29-1	TRBJ1-2	TRBD1	14	CSVDRGGANYGYTF	TGCAGCGTTGACCGAGGGGGCGCTAACTATGGCTACACCTTC
few	TRBV20-1	TRBJ2-7	TRBD2	14	CSATRLAGDYEQYF	TGCAGTGCTACCAGACTAGCGGGGGATTACGAGCAGTACTTC
few	TRBV2	TRBJ2-5	TRBD2	19	CASSRAGGSSIPGQETQYF	TGTGCCAGCAGTCGAGCGGGGGGAAGTTCTATACCCGGCCAAGAGACCCAGTACTTC
-	TRBV27	TRBJ1-4	TRBD1	15	CASSPDRVPNEKLFF	TGTGCCAGCAGTCCAGACAGGGTGCCTAATGAAAAACTGTTTTTT
few	TRBV18	TRBJ1-3	TRBD1	17	CASSPLQTGVSGNTIYF	TGTGCCAGCTCACCCCTACAGACAGGGGTCTCTGGAAACACCATATATTTT
few	TRBV20-1	TRBJ2-1	-	13	CSPIESSYNEQFF	TGCAGTCCGATCGAGAGCTCCTACAATGAGCAGTTCTTC
few	TRBV6-5	TRBJ2-1	-	15	CASSHSIRGVHEQFF	TGTGCCAGCAGTCACTCGATCAGGGGTGTCCATGAGCAGTTCTTC
few	TRBV3-1	TRBJ2-5	TRBD2	13	CASRTSGQETQYF	TGTGCCAGCCGGACTAGCGGACAAGAGACCCAGTACTTC
-	TRBV29-1	TRBJ1-1	-	14	CSVGGGLLATEAFF	TGCAGCGTTGGAGGCGGGCTTTTGGCCACTGAAGCTTTCTTT
-	TRBV6-2/TRBV6-3	TRBJ2-1	TRBD2	15	CASSYRGGGANEQFF	TGTGCCAGCAGTTATCGCGGCGGGGGGGCGAATGAGCAGTTCTTC
-	TRBV6-1	TRBJ2-7	TRBD2	14	CASSLGTSGREQYF	TGTGCCAGCAGTCTCGGGACTAGCGGTCGCGAGCAGTACTTC
-	TRBV5-6	TRBJ1-2	TRBD1	14	CASSSDRGAYGYTF	TGTGCCAGCAGCTCGGACAGGGGAGCCTATGGCTACACCTTC
-	TRBV14	TRBJ2-7	-	14	CASSHETEFDEQYF	TGTGCCAGCAGCCACGAAACAGAATTCGACGAGCAGTACTTC
-	TRBV4-3	TRBJ2-1	TRBD2	20	CASSQDTPILAGGPGSEQFF	TGCGCCAGCAGCCAAGACACGCCGATTCTAGCGGGAGGGCCGGGAAGCGAGCAGTTCTTC
few	TRBV4-3	TRBJ2-1	-	17	CASSQGLLVSSYNEQFF	TGCGCCAGCAGCCAAGGCTTACTAGTGAGCTCCTACAATGAGCAGTTCTTC
-	TRBV5-5	TRBJ1-2	TRBD1	14	CASSPGTGGGGYTF	TGTGCCAGCAGCCCCGGGACAGGGGGGGGAGGCTACACCTTC
many	TRBV11-2	TRBJ1-5	-	13	CASSLESNQPQHF	TGTGCCAGCAGCTTAGAGTCGAATCAGCCCCAGCATTTT
-	TRBV20-1	TRBJ1-4	TRBD1	13	CSARGRGREKLFF	TGCAGTGCTAGAGGCAGGGGGCGTGAAAAACTGTTTTTT
-	TRBV9	TRBJ2-5	-	13	CASSVQASETQYF	TGTGCCAGCAGCGTACAAGCTTCGGAGACCCAGTACTTC
few	TRBV7-2	TRBJ2-5	-	14	CASVPGLARETQYF	TGTGCCAGCGTGCCCGGCCTAGCAAGGGAGACCCAGTACTTC
few	TRBV3-1	TRBJ2-1	-	13	CASSQVDPNEQFF	TGTGCCAGCAGCCAAGTGGATCCCAATGAGCAGTTCTTC
few	TRBV18	TRBJ1-5	TRBD1	15	CASSPLRGGDQPQHF	TGTGCCAGCTCACCACTAAGAGGGGGCGATCAGCCCCAGCATTTT
few	TRBV7-2	TRBJ2-1	TRBD2	17	CASSPPLAGASYNEQFF	TGTGCCAGCAGCCCCCCATTAGCGGGGGCCTCCTACAATGAGCAGTTCTTC
-	TRBV7-3	TRBJ2-3	-	13	CASSLSPEDTQYF	TGTGCCAGCAGCTTATCACCGGAAGATACGCAGTATTTT
few	TRBV15	TRBJ2-2	TRBD2	18	CATSGLAGGRDNTGELFF	TGTGCCACCAGCGGACTAGCGGGCGGAAGGGATAACACCGGGGAGCTGTTTTTT
-	TRBV6-1	TRBJ2-5	-	16	CASNRQGRVEKETQYF	TGTGCCAGCAACCGACAGGGGAGGGTAGAGAAAGAGACCCAGTACTTC
-	TRBV4-3	TRBJ2-2	-	16	CAGSQRAGTSTGELFF	TGCGCCGGCAGCCAACGGGCGGGGACCTCCACCGGGGAGCTGTTTTTT
few	TRBV2	TRBJ2-2	-	13	CASRSDFGGELFF	TGTGCCAGCAGATCCGACTTTGGCGGGGAGCTGTTTTTT
-	TRBV11-3	TRBJ2-7	TRBD1	15	CASSSVGTVPYEQYF	TGTGCCAGCAGCTCAGTGGGGACAGTACCCTACGAGCAGTACTTC
many	TRBV10-3	TRBJ2-4	TRBD1	13	CAIRDRGENIQYF	TGTGCCATCAGGGACAGGGGAGAAAACATTCAGTACTTC
few	TRBV5-1	TRBJ2-2	-	14	CASSPRPNTGELFF	TGCGCCAGCAGCCCTAGACCGAACACCGGGGAGCTGTTTTTT
-	TRBV9	TRBJ2-3	TRBD2	18	CASSSRLAGAPGTDTQYF	TGTGCCAGCAGCTCGCGACTAGCGGGGGCGCCCGGCACAGATACGCAGTATTTT
few	TRBV9	TRBJ2-5	-	13	CASTSEVGETQYF	TGTGCCAGCACATCAGAGGTGGGGGAGACCCAGTACTTC
-	TRBV6-5	TRBJ2-4	TRBD1	14	CASSRTGTGAFRYF	TGTGCCAGCAGTAGGACCGGGACAGGGGCATTTCGGTACTTC
-	TRBV7-2	TRBJ1-5	TRBD1	14	CASSPGQAQQPQHF	TGTGCCAGCAGCCCAGGACAGGCGCAACAGCCCCAGCATTTT
-	TRBV12-3/TRBV12-4	TRBJ2-4	-	14	CASAAGGTSNIQYF	TGTGCCAGCGCCGCCGGGGGAACAAGCAACATTCAGTACTTC
-	TRBV7-7	TRBJ1-4	-	15	CASSRTGLPGEKLFF	TGTGCCAGCAGCCGAACGGGACTCCCGGGAGAAAAACTGTTTTTT